The next 20 T cell receptor beta chains were all read from a single sample in a study of shared clonotypes between healthy human individuals (dated by TCRdb to 2020 to 2022). To prepare the library, the immunoSEQ multiplex PCR assay was applied. TCRdb re-hosts the immuneACCESS table, in-frame sequences only. Its copies lack some clones; in the studies checked, an unresolved V gene accounts for under half of them, and the cause for the rest is not known. For this sample there are 190,000 or so clones; 60% to 75% appear just once. The ten biggest clones cover less than 11% of the sample. The sample comprised memory CD4+ T cells sorted from blood. The cell subset or site label for this specimen denotes: CD45RA-negative fraction. These receptors were obtained from a man between 25 and 39 years old in good health.

The table lists this clone with many counts. This chain joins TRBV14 and TRBJ1-2; 8 bases agree with TRBD1. From germline, CDR1 is SGHDN and CDR2 FVKESK. Trimming took 4 bases from V and 4 from J; bases not matched to a gene: 8. This CDR3 comprises 15 residues. CDR3 in amino acids: CASSPGQAITYGYTF. Written as DNA, the CDR3 is TGTGCCAGCAGCCCGGGACAGGCAATTACCTATGGCTACACCTTC. Full variable domain (missing parts from reference TRBV14 and TRBJ1-2): EAGVTQFPSHSVIEKGQTVTLRCDPISGHDNLYWYRRVMGKEIKFLLHFVKESKQDESGMPNNRFLAERTGGTYSTLKVQPAELEDSGVYFCASSPGQAITYGYTFGSGTRLTVV.

The chain uses TRBV10-1 and TRBJ2-7, with a tentative D call TRBD2 (5 bases). V was clipped by 0 bases and J by 6 bases, with 9 bases between them. This CDR3 is built from 13 residues. Germline V gives CDR1 WNHNN, CDR2 SYGVQD (reference sequence). CDR3 sequence: CASSESPGSEQYF. The DNA of the CDR3 is TGCGCCAGCAGTGAGTCGCCGGGATCCGAGCAGTACTTC.

This clone has more than one count but fewer than ten. V is TRBV28 and J is TRBJ1-4; no reliable D call. Germline V gene sequence: CDR1 MDHEN, CDR2 SYDVKM. This CDR3 contains 16 residues. Trimming pared 6 bases from V and 2 bases from J, leaving 16 bases between. Written as DNA, the CDR3 is TGTGCCAGCAGCCTTATGGGAGGTGGTACTAATGAAAAACTGTTTTTT. Encoded protein: CASSLMGGGTNEKLFF.

Note on this clone: This likely came from a read error, as a far larger clone is one base away. V usage is TRBV11-3 and J usage is TRBJ1-1; D ambiguous. The germline V and J ends were trimmed by 1 base and 2 bases, with 5 bases remaining between them. This CDR3 is built from 13 residues. Germline loops: CDR1 SGHNT, CDR2 YENEEA. CDR3 bases: TGTGCCAGCAGCTTAGGAGTTAACACTGAAGCTTTCTTT. Protein: CASSLGVNTEAFF.

The J gene is TRBJ2-3, the V gene TRBV6-6; TRBD2 matches 12 bases. Germline assignment: CDR1 MNHNY and CDR2 SVGAGI (reference sequence). This CDR3 region has 13 residues. V trimming: 6 bases; J trimming: 8 bases; junction bases outside the gene matches: 3. The CDR3 reads CASSQTSGSTQYF. CDR3 DNA sequence: TGTGCCAGCAGCCAGACTAGCGGGAGTACGCAGTATTTT.

The genes are TRBV19 and TRBJ2-5, with D perhaps matching TRBD1 or TRBD2 (6 bases each). CDR1 is LNHDA and CDR2 is SQIVND in the germline V gene (reference sequence). The CDR3 is made up of 17 amino acids. With 5 bases removed from V and 2 bases from J, the gap between germline ends came to 21 bases. As DNA, the CDR3 is TGTGCCAGTAGTCCCCGACTAGTGGGGGCCTCACAAGAGACCCAGTACTTC. Translated, it gives CASSPRLVGASQETQYF. Full variable domain (rest looked up from reference TRBV19 and TRBJ2-5): DGGITQSPKYLFRKEGQNVTLSCEQNLNHDAMYWYRQDPGQGLRLIYYSQIVNDFQKGDIAEGYSVSREKKESFPLTVTSAQKNPTAFYLCASSPRLVGASQETQYFGPGTRLLVL.

The J gene is TRBJ2-3, the V gene TRBV7-2; D is uncertain. Germline V gene sequence: CDR1 SGHTA, CDR2 FQGNSA. The CDR3 covers 14 residues. V was shortened by 4 bases and J by 1 base, with 9 bases between the two germline ends. The CDR3 spells CASSSHPGTDTQYF. The CDR3 DNA follows: TGTGCCAGCAGCTCCCATCCTGGCACAGATACGCAGTATTTT.

This rearrangement joins TRBV28 to TRBJ1-1, with D hard to call. The CDR3 sequence is 12 residues long. The germline gives CDR1 MDHEN, CDR2 SYDVKM. The V gene lost 5 bases and the J gene lost 11 bases, with 15 bases spanning the gap. The CDR3 region has the DNA TGTGCCAGCAGTCTAACGGAGCAATGGGCTTTCTTT. The encoded protein is CASSLTEQWAFF.

Regarding this clone: The sample has other DNA sequences that encode this CDR3 too. V is TRBV2 and J is TRBJ2-5, with a weak D call TRBD2 (7 bases). The germline gives CDR1 SNHLY, CDR2 FYNNEI. Between the trimmed V and J ends, which lost 7 bases and 1 base, there was a span of 10 bases. The CDR3 covers 13 residues. CDR3 protein: CASKGGSQETQYF. As DNA, the CDR3 is TGTGCCAGCAAGGGGGGGAGCCAAGAGACCCAGTACTTC.

This chain joins TRBV18 and TRBJ1-1, with no clear D. CDR1 KGHSH and CDR2 LQKENI come from the germline V gene. V was pared by 6 bases and J by 0 bases, with 14 bases between. The CDR3 loop spans 15 amino acids. The CDR3 spells CASSRMEGMNTEAFF. CDR3 coding DNA: TGTGCCAGCTCTCGTATGGAGGGAATGAACACTGAAGCTTTCTTT.

This clone has just one count. The V and J genes are TRBV5-1 and TRBJ2-6; TRBD1 is a possible D gene (5 bases). CDR1 SGHRS and CDR2 YFSETQ come from the germline V gene. This CDR3 is 17 amino acids long. V lost 4 bases and J lost 5, with 19 bases in between. CDR3 DNA: TGCGCCAGCAGCCACTCGGAAGGGCAGGGTAGGGCCAACGTCCTGACTTTC. Its protein product is CASSHSEGQGRANVLTF.

The chain has TRBV2 and TRBJ2-3, with 14 positions matching TRBD2. This CDR3 contains 18 residues. With V trimmed by 4 bases and J by 4 bases, 10 bases remained unmatched. Germline V gene data show CDR1 as SNHLY and CDR2 as FYNNEI. CDR3 bases: TGTGCCAGCAGTGGCCCCGGGACTAGCGGGAGTCGCCCAGATACGCAGTATTTT. It translates to CASSGPGTSGSRPDTQYF. Filled out from reference TRBV2 and TRBJ2-3, the complete variable domain reads EPEVTQTPSHQVTQMGQEVILRCVPISNHLYFYWYRQILGQKVEFLVSFYNNEISEKSEIFDDQFSVERPDGSNFTLKIRSTKLEDSAMYFCASSGPGTSGSRPDTQYFGPGTRLTVL.

This chain joins TRBV7-8 and TRBJ1-1; D is uncertain. Germline lookup yields CDR1 SGHVS and CDR2 FQNEAQ. The CDR3 is 13 residues long. With 5 bases removed from V and 2 bases from J, the gap between germline ends came to 9 bases. This CDR3 reads CASSPLGNTEAFF. In DNA, the CDR3 is TGTGCCAGCAGCCCCCTGGGAAACACTGAAGCTTTCTTT.

The CDR3 region has the DNA TGTGCCAGCAGTAAGGGACAGGGGCTTGAAAAACTGTTTTTT. This sequence encodes CASSKGQGLEKLFF. The gene calls are TRBV7-9 and TRBJ1-4; 10 bases map to TRBD1. Germline V gene data show CDR1 as SEHNR and CDR2 as FQNEAQ (reference sequence). Losses at the gene ends were 6 bases for V and 7 bases for J; bases not matched to a gene: 5. The CDR3 spans 14 residues.

The chain couples TRBV14 to TRBJ2-3, with TRBD2 matching 7 bases. V shed 1 base and J 5 bases; nucleotides not matched to a gene: 6. Germline V gene lookup returns CDR1 SGHDN and CDR2 FVKESK. There are 15 residues in the CDR3. CDR3 coding DNA: TGTGCCAGCAGCCAAGGCCGGGGAGGGATAGATACGCAGTATTTT. Translated, it gives CASSQGRGGIDTQYF.

The chain joins TRBV10-3 to TRBJ1-5; a possible D gene is TRBD1 (6 bases). CDR3 length: 13 amino acids. Germline CDR1 reads ENHRY; CDR2 reads SYGVKD. The V and J ends lost 6 bases and 4 bases respectively, with 10 bases between them. As DNA, the CDR3 is TGTGCCATCAGCGCACAGGGAAATCAGCCCCAGCATTTT. Translated: CAISAQGNQPQHF.

The genes are TRBV4-1 and TRBJ1-2, with D unresolved. The CDR3 extends over 15 amino acids. Between the trimmed V and J ends, which lost 5 bases and 8 bases, there was a span of 21 bases. Germline V lookup: CDR1 MGHRA, CDR2 YSYEKL. CDR3 sequence: CASSSLGREERGYTF. CDR3 coding DNA: TGCGCCAGCAGCTCCTTAGGAAGGGAAGAGCGGGGCTACACCTTC.

This clone was observed a few times. Here the CDR3 DNA reads TGTGCCAGCAGCGCGACCCGGGGGACAACCTCGGGCTTTCTCACTGAAGCTTTCTTT. Encoded protein: CASSATRGTTSGFLTEAFF. This chain uses TRBV7-2 with TRBJ1-1, with TRBD1 as a possible D gene (6 bases). The CDR3 covers 19 residues. Germline CDR1 reads SGHTA; CDR2 reads FQGNSA. V was clipped by 5 bases and J by 4 bases, with 29 bases between them.

V is TRBV4-3 and J is TRBJ2-5; D not certain. Germline CDR1 reads LGHNA; CDR2 reads YSLEER. The V gene lost 5 bases and the J gene lost 3 bases, with 13 bases spanning the gap. This CDR3 region has 14 residues. The chain's CDR3 is CASSTTRTEETQYF. The DNA for the CDR3 is TGCGCCAGCAGCACAACGAGGACGGAAGAGACCCAGTACTTC.

The gene calls are TRBV11-2 and TRBJ2-7; the D is unclear. The CDR3 covers 11 residues. Germline lookup yields CDR1 SGHAT and CDR2 FQNNGV. Trimming stripped 4 bases from V and 4 bases from J, with 5 bases between. The CDR3 loop reads CASSSAYEQYF. CDR3 bases: TGTGCCAGCAGCTCAGCATACGAGCAGTACTTC.